This note documents a single T cell receptor (beta chain) sequence. Germline CDR1 and CDR2: MNHEY and SVGAGI. Trimming took 4 bases from V and 4 from J; bases not matched to a gene: 5. The CDR3 has 14 amino acids. These data belong to a study of blood T cell repertoires in COVID-19. As for the study in general: The samples span acute and convalescent COVID-19 from the United States, Italy and Spain. T cells, B-cell-depleted T cells, or PBMCs supplied cDNA or gDNA.

Original analysis: Researchers report that nucleated cell counts were estimated from reference gene primer amplification. The assay was immunoSEQ multiplex PCR, and TCRdb's table has in-frame clones only and misses some. The DNA was the basis for D and trimming; V, J and clone size are from that table. Here the sample spans tens of thousands of clones, about 71% being singletons. This sequence originates from a woman aged 60-70 years in a cohort sampled during active or convalescent COVID-19. The V gene is TRBV6-5, the J gene TRBJ1-1; the match to TRBD1 covers 8 bases. Sequencing was done on a sample of peripheral blood. CDR3 nucleotides: TGTGCCAGCAGTTCTCGGACAGGGAGCACTGAAGCTTTCTTT. Translating gives CASSSRTGSTEAFF.